The 22 T cell receptor beta chains below all came from one sample that was sequenced in a study of T cells expressing NK-cell markers. With the 5' RACE reads reprocessed, TCRdb shows one record per CDR3 protein and no DNA. This sample's clone table lists hundreds of thousands of distinct CDR3 sequences. Source material: blood T cells: a sorted CD56 or NKG2C T cell subset, CD4+ or CD8+ T cells, or bulk PBMC T cells (not recorded which). Receptors originate from a man between 18 and 29 years old in good health.

This chain uses TRBV7-2 with TRBJ2-4. This CDR3 comprises 11 residues. The V gene's germline CDR1 is SGHTA and CDR2 FQGNSA. The CDR3 region is CASSFKNIQYF.

The V and J genes are TRBV7-9 and TRBJ2-3. The CDR3 length is 15 residues. Per the germline V gene, CDR1 is SEHNR and CDR2 is FQNEAQ (reference sequence). The CDR3 sequence is CASSFSGSSTDTQYF.

The chain has TRBV18 and TRBJ1-5; the D gene TCRdb calls, TRBD1, cannot be checked with no DNA. Germline values: CDR1 KGHSH, CDR2 LQKENI. This CDR3 comprises 15 residues. The CDR3 here is CASSPGQGLGQPQHF.

The J gene is TRBJ1-2, the V gene TRBV6-1. The CDR3 length is 14 residues. From germline, CDR1 is MNHNS and CDR2 SASEGT. The CDR3 loop is CASSRVQSLFGYTF.

This rearrangement joins TRBV11-2 to TRBJ1-6; as DNA is missing, the TRBD1 call by TCRdb cannot be tested. CDR1 SGHAT and CDR2 FQNNGV come from the germline V gene. The CDR3 consists of 14 residues. CDR3: CASSGGTANSPLHF.

The V call is TRBV11-2, the J call TRBJ1-2; the D call from TCRdb, TRBD1, cannot be confirmed without DNA. The V gene's germline CDR1 is SGHAT and CDR2 FQNNGV. The CDR3 has 16 residues. CDR3 residues: CASSILQGKGLSGYTF.

The CDR3 region is CASSYLAGRVEQYF. The chain employs TRBV6-2 or TRBV6-3 and TRBJ2-7; the D call from TCRdb, TRBD2, cannot be confirmed without DNA. This CDR3 region has 14 residues. Germline V lookup: CDR1 MNHEY, CDR2 SVGEGT.

This sequence joins TRBV6-2 or TRBV6-3 and TRBJ1-5; TCRdb designates TRBD1, a call that cannot be tested without DNA. The length of the CDR3 is 14 residues. CDR1 and CDR2 (germline): MNHEY, SVGEGT. This chain's CDR3 is CASSYQGRTTPQHF.

The chain links TRBV20-1 to TRBJ2-5; without DNA, the TCRdb call of TRBD1 cannot be checked. The CDR3 totals 15 residues. Per germline, CDR1 DFQATT and CDR2 SNEGSKA (reference sequence). The CDR3 spells CSATPGLTWGETQYF.

The gene calls are TRBV4-3 and TRBJ2-1; there is no DNA to check the TCRdb D call of TRBD2. The CDR3 spans 15 residues. The germline gives CDR1 LGHNA, CDR2 YSLEER. CDR3 sequence reads: CASSPGLDFYNEQFF.

This rearrangement joins TRBV5-1 to TRBJ1-1. This CDR3 region has 16 residues. CDR1 is SGHRS and CDR2 is YFSETQ in the germline V gene. The CDR3 loop is CASSSQRAPMNTEAFF.

The chain uses TRBV5-1 and TRBJ2-2; with no DNA, the TCRdb D assignment of TRBD2 cannot be verified. CDR3 length: 17 amino acids. CDR1 and CDR2 from the germline V gene are SGHRS and YFSETQ. CDR3 loop: CASSLERTSGFAGELFF.

The J gene is TRBJ2-5, the V gene TRBV5-6; the D call of TRBD1 rests on TCRdb alone, since no DNA is present to check it. Germline V gene data show CDR1 as SGHDT and CDR2 as YYEEEE. This CDR3 is 15 amino acids long. This CDR3 is CASSPPGGYQETQYF.

The J gene is TRBJ2-5, the V gene TRBV5-1; lacking DNA, the TRBD1 call made by TCRdb goes unchecked. Germline V gene sequence: CDR1 SGHRS, CDR2 YFSETQ. CDR3 length: 16 amino acids. CDR3 protein: CASSLGQGKLEETQYF.

The chain carries TRBV5-1 and TRBJ2-7; the D call of TRBD2 rests on TCRdb alone, since no DNA is present to check it. The CDR3 is made up of 14 amino acids. Germline V gene data show CDR1 as SGHRS and CDR2 as YFSETQ. This CDR3 is CASTTGTANYEQYF. Full variable domain (missing parts from reference TRBV5-1 and TRBJ2-7): KAGVTQTPRYLIKTRGQQVTLSCSPISGHRSVSWYQQTPGQGLQFLFEYFSETQRNKGNFPGRFSGRQFSNSRSEMNVSTLELGDSALYLCASTTGTANYEQYFGPGTRLTVT.

V and J are TRBV12-3 or TRBV12-4 and TRBJ1-6. The CDR3 runs to 15 residues. This CDR3 reads CASSLGLGWSSPLHF.

CDR3 residues: CASSLSGRLYNEQFF. This rearrangement joins TRBV6-2 or TRBV6-3 to TRBJ2-1; lacking DNA, the TRBD2 call made by TCRdb goes unchecked. Germline V gives CDR1 MNHEY, CDR2 SVGEGT. The CDR3 has 15 amino acids.

The chain joins TRBV3-1 to TRBJ1-5; the TCRdb D gene call, TRBD1, has no DNA to confirm it. Germline-derived CDR1 and CDR2 are LGHDT and YNNKEL (reference sequence). This CDR3 is built from 15 residues. The CDR3 loop reads CASSHSRVLNQPQHF.

V and J are TRBV14 and TRBJ2-3; TCRdb names TRBD1, which stays unverified in the absence of DNA. Germline loops: CDR1 SGHDN, CDR2 FVKESK. This CDR3 has 17 amino acids. The CDR3 here is CASSQIRSGTYTDTQYF.

The chain uses TRBV9 and TRBJ2-7; without DNA, the TCRdb call of TRBD1 cannot be checked. Germline assignment: CDR1 SGDLS and CDR2 YYNGEE. The CDR3 length is 15 residues. CDR3: CASSAKGALSYEQYF.

J is TRBJ2-1 and V is TRBV24-1. The V gene's germline CDR1 is KGHDR and CDR2 SFDVKD. This CDR3 is 13 amino acids long. The CDR3 region is CATSEEPSNEQFF.

The rearrangement joins TRBV29-1 to TRBJ2-3; TCRdb outputs TRBD2, but without DNA this stays unchecked. CDR1 is SQVTM and CDR2 is ANQGSEA in the germline V gene. The CDR3 is made up of 13 amino acids. CDR3 sequence: CSVGTGRTDTQYF.